Listed below are T cell receptor beta chains from one sample, sequenced in a study of T cells in Graves' hyperthyroidism and ophthalmopathy. TCRdb recomputed calls from the multiplex PCR reads with MiXCR, one row per CDR3 protein. Of about 400,000 distinct CDR3 sequences listed, 11% to 15% are singletons. The source material was blood. These receptor sequences come from a man aged 50 to 60 with Graves' ophthalmopathy. Both conserved end residues are part of each CDR3. The order of the fields is clone size, D gene, J gene, V gene, CDR3 DNA, CDR3 protein. The D gene is left open where the match is weak. Rows may omit the clone size; those that give it use once, few, many or a size class.

many | . | TRBJ2-7 | TRBV20-1 | TGCAGTGCCAGGTATGGCGAAGAGCAGTACTTC | CSARYGEEQYF
many | . | TRBJ2-3 | TRBV7-9 | TGTGCCAGCAGCTTAGAGCGGGTAACAGATACGCAGTATTTT | CASSLERVTDTQYF
. | TRBD1 | TRBJ1-1 | TRBV19 | TGTGCCAGTAGTAGAGGGGGCCGGTGGTCGAACACTGAAGCTTTCTTT | CASSRGGRWSNTEAFF
many | TRBD2 | TRBJ2-3 | TRBV5-1 | TGCGCCAGCAGCCCTACAGCGGGACGAGGTGATACGCAGTATTTT | CASSPTAGRGDTQYF
many | . | TRBJ2-5 | TRBV6-1 | TGTGCCAGCAGTGATGGTAATCGAGGCCAAGAGACCCAGTACTTC | CASSDGNRGQETQYF
many | TRBD2 | TRBJ2-1 | TRBV4-1 | TGCGCCAGCAGCCATGCCGGGCCTAGCGGGAGGAATGAGCAGTTCTTC | CASSHAGPSGRNEQFF
few | TRBD2 | TRBJ2-7 | TRBV19 | TGTGCCACCCGGGGACTAGTCAGCTACGAGCAGTACTTC | CATRGLVSYEQYF
many | TRBD1 | TRBJ2-5 | TRBV20-1 | TGCAGTGCTAACCACGGACAGGGGCTAGGAGAGACCCAGTACTTC | CSANHGQGLGETQYF
many | TRBD1 | TRBJ1-2 | TRBV2 | TGTGCCAGCAGTGAAGGGGACGGACAGGTTGGCTATGGCTACACCTTC | CASSEGDGQVGYGYTF
few | . | TRBJ2-7 | TRBV9 | TGTGCCAGCAGCGTAGGAGACCAAAGGTACGAGCAGTACTTC | CASSVGDQRYEQYF
many | TRBD2 | TRBJ2-5 | TRBV3-1 | TGTGCCAGCAGCCAAGTCAGGTGGACTAGCGGGAGTCGAGAGACCCAGTACTTC | CASSQVRWTSGSRETQYF
many | TRBD2 | TRBJ2-5 | TRBV4-2 | TGTGCCAGCAGCCAAGGGCCTAGCGGAGGTGTGGAGACCCAGTACTTC | CASSQGPSGGVETQYF
. | TRBD2 | TRBJ2-1 | TRBV7-2 | TGTGCCAGCAGCTCTAGCGGGAGGGCCTTAGGTGAGCAGTTCTTC | CASSSSGRALGEQFF
many | TRBD2 | TRBJ2-7 | TRBV20-1 | TGCAGTGCTAGGGGAAGTCGTGGGGGAGGGGAGCAGTACTTC | CSARGSRGGGEQYF
many | . | TRBJ2-7 | TRBV7-9 | TGTGCCACAAGCATCCAGAGAGCCTACGAGCAGTACTTC | CATSIQRAYEQYF
. | . | TRBJ1-3 | TRBV20-1 | TGCAGTGCCCGAAGACAGTTTGACTCTGGAAACACCATATATTTT | CSARRQFDSGNTIYF
few | . | TRBJ2-6 | TRBV27 | TGTGCCAGCAGTTTATGGGGCCGGGGGGCGGGGGGGGCCAACGTCCTGACTTTC | CASSLWGRGAGGANVLTF
many | TRBD1 | TRBJ1-1 | TRBV2 | TGTGCCAGCAAGGGACAGGGGAACACTGAAGCTTTCTTT | CASKGQGNTEAFF
. | . | TRBJ2-3 | TRBV6-2/TRBV6-3 | TGTGCCAGCAGTGTTCGGGCAGGGAGCACAGATACGCAGTATTTT | CASSVRAGSTDTQYF
. | . | TRBJ1-2 | TRBV7-2 | TGTGCCAGCAGGGTTGCCGGGAAAAGTGGCTACACCTTC | CASRVAGKSGYTF
many | . | TRBJ1-1 | TRBV20-1 | TGCAGTGCTAGAGGCCGACGGCAGAACACTGAAGCTTTCTTT | CSARGRRQNTEAFF
. | TRBD2 | TRBJ2-7 | TRBV12-3/TRBV12-4 | TGTGCCAGCAGTGACCCAAGCGGGAGACCCCCCTACGAGCAGTACTTC | CASSDPSGRPPYEQYF
few | TRBD2 | TRBJ2-4 | TRBV7-2 | TGTGCCAGCAGCCGAGAGACTAGCGGGGATCAGTACTTC | CASSRETSGDQYF
. | . | TRBJ1-6 | TRBV7-9 | TGTGCCAGCGGAGCCGGGGCAGGTTGGAATTCACCCCTCCACTTT | CASGAGAGWNSPLHF
. | TRBD2 | TRBJ2-1 | TRBV5-8 | TGTGCCAGCAGCTTAGGAATAGCGGGGATTCATGAGCAGTTCTTC | CASSLGIAGIHEQFF
few | TRBD2 | TRBJ2-5 | TRBV29-1 | TGCAGCACCAAGCGGGAGCCACAAGAGACCCAGTACTTC | CSTKREPQETQYF
few | TRBD2 | TRBJ2-1 | TRBV18 | TGTGCCAGCTCACCAACCTCTGCGGGAGGCCCAGGGAATGAGCAGTTCTTC | CASSPTSAGGPGNEQFF
few | . | TRBJ2-2 | TRBV10-2 | TGCGCCAGCAGTGGACTCCAGGTCACCGGGGAGCTGTTTTTT | CASSGLQVTGELFF
many | TRBD2 | TRBJ2-1 | TRBV13 | TGTGCCAGCAGCTCCCCGGCGGGAGTCAATGAGCAGTTCTTC | CASSSPAGVNEQFF
many | . | TRBJ1-1 | TRBV29-1 | TGCAGCGTTTACCAGGGTCGAACTGAAGCTTTCTTT | CSVYQGRTEAFF
many | . | TRBJ2-5 | TRBV7-9 | TGTGCCAGCAGCTTAGGCAGAATCCAAGAGACCCAGTACTTC | CASSLGRIQETQYF
many | . | TRBJ2-3 | TRBV14 | TGTGCCAGCAGCCAAGATCGGAGAGATACGCAGTATTTT | CASSQDRRDTQYF
many | TRBD1 | TRBJ1-2 | TRBV6-1 | TGTGCCAGCAGTGAAATCGGGGGACAGGGTTGGGGCTATGGCTACACCTTC | CASSEIGGQGWGYGYTF
. | . | TRBJ2-5 | TRBV6-5 | TGTGCCAGCAGTTACTCTCAGGGTGTAGAGACCCAGTACTTC | CASSYSQGVETQYF
. | TRBD2 | TRBJ2-1 | TRBV12-3/TRBV12-4 | TGTGCCAGCAGTCCCCGTGGGTTTAGCGGGTCCACTACCTACAATGAGCAGTTCTTC | CASSPRGFSGSTTYNEQFF
many | . | TRBJ2-4 | TRBV5-1 | TGCGCCAGCAGCTTGGACCCAGGAGCAAACATTCAGTACTTC | CASSLDPGANIQYF
. | . | TRBJ2-1 | TRBV29-1 | TGCAGCGCCCGGGCAGGGGCAGAATACAATGAGCAGTTCTTC | CSARAGAEYNEQFF
. | TRBD1 | TRBJ2-5 | TRBV7-6 | TGTGCCAGCAGCTTAGAGGCGACAGGGCGGATGGAGACCCAGTACTTC | CASSLEATGRMETQYF
many | . | TRBJ2-3 | TRBV7-3 | TGTGCCAGCAGCTTAATTAGGTCGATAGCGGGCACAGATACGCAGTATTTT | CASSLIRSIAGTDTQYF
few | TRBD2 | TRBJ2-2 | TRBV7-9 | TGTGCCAGCAGCTCCCGGCGACAGGGCGGACTAGCGGGCCACACCGGGGAGCTGTTTTTT | CASSSRRQGGLAGHTGELFF
. | . | TRBJ1-5 | TRBV24-1 | TGTGCCACCAGTGACTACCCTAATCAGCCCCAGCATTTT | CATSDYPNQPQHF
. | TRBD1 | TRBJ2-3 | TRBV6-1 | TGTGCCGGACAGGACAGCACAGATACGCAGTATTTT | CAGQDSTDTQYF
. | . | TRBJ2-2 | TRBV15 | TGTGCCACCAGCCCCCAACTTTCCGCCGGGGAGCTGTTTTTT | CATSPQLSAGELFF
many | TRBD2 | TRBJ2-5 | TRBV20-1 | TGCAGTGCTAGTTCCGGACTAGCGGGAAAGGAGACCCAGTACTTC | CSASSGLAGKETQYF
. | TRBD1 | TRBJ2-5 | TRBV12-3/TRBV12-4 | TGTGCCAGCAGCGCGACAGGGAAAGAGACCCAGTACTTC | CASSATGKETQYF
many | . | TRBJ1-1 | TRBV11-3 | TGTGCCAGCAGCTTAGATCTAGGTGAAGCTTTCTTT | CASSLDLGEAFF
many | TRBD2 | TRBJ2-3 | TRBV7-8 | TGTGCCAGCAGCCCTGACACTAGCGGCCTCAGCACAGATACGCAGTATTTT | CASSPDTSGLSTDTQYF
many | TRBD1 | TRBJ1-5 | TRBV2 | TGTGCCAGCAGTGAAGATTCAGGGGGCATTCAGCCCCAGCATTTT | CASSEDSGGIQPQHF
many | TRBD2 | TRBJ2-5 | TRBV30 | TGTGCCTGGAGTGTACTAGCGGGAGACTTCGGTAATCCCCAGTACTTC | CAWSVLAGDFGNPQYF
few | . | TRBJ1-5 | TRBV5-1 | TGCGCCAGCAGCTTTGGGGTAGATCAGCCCCAGCATTTT | CASSFGVDQPQHF
many | TRBD2 | TRBJ2-3 | TRBV5-8 | TGTGCCAGCAGCTTGGCCGGGACTAGCGGGATTGACTTCACAGATACGCAGTATTTT | CASSLAGTSGIDFTDTQYF
. | . | TRBJ2-2 | TRBV6-1 | TGTGCCAGCAGTGACCTAGAGAGCACCGGGGAGCTGTTTTTT | CASSDLESTGELFF
many | . | TRBJ1-2 | TRBV4-1 | TGCGCCAGCAGCTTACAGATCAGGGAGAGGGGTGGCTACACCTTC | CASSLQIRERGGYTF
few | . | TRBJ2-1 | TRBV7-9 | TGTGCCAGCAGCTTAGACTGGATGTACAATGAGCAGTTCTTC | CASSLDWMYNEQFF
. | TRBD2 | TRBJ2-5 | TRBV5-1 | TGCGCCAGTCAGCGGGATACCCAAGAGACCCAGTACTTC | CASQRDTQETQYF